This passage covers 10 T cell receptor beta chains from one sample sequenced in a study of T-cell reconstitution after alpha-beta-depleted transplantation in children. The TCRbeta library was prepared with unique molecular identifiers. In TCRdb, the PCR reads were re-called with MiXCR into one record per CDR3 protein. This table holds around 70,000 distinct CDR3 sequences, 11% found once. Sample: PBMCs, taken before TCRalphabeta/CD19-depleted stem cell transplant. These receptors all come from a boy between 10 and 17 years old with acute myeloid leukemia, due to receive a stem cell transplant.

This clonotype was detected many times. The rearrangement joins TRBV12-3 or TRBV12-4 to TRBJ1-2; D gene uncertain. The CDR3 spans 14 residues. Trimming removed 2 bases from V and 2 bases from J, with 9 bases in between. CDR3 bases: TGTGCCAGCAGTTTAAACAGCAAGAACTATGGCTACACCTTC. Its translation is CASSLNSKNYGYTF.

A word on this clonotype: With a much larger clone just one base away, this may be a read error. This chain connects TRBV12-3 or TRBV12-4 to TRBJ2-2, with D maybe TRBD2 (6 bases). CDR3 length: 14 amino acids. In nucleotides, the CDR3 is TGTGCCAGCAGCCCCGGGGGTCCGACCGGGGAGATGTTTTTT. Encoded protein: CASSPGGPTGEMFF.

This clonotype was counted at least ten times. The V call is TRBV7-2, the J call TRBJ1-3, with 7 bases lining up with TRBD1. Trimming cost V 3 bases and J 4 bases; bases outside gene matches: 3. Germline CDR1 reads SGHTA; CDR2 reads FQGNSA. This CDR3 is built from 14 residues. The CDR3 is CASSFTGAGNTIYF. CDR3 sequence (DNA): TGTGCCAGCAGCTTTACAGGGGCAGGAAACACCATATATTTT.

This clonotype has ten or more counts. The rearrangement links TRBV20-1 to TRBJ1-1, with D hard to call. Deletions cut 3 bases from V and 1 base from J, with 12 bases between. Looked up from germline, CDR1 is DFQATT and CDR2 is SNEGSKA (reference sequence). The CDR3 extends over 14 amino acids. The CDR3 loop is CSARDRRGNTEAFF. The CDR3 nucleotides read TGCAGTGCTAGGGACCGGCGGGGGAACACTGAAGCTTTCTTT.

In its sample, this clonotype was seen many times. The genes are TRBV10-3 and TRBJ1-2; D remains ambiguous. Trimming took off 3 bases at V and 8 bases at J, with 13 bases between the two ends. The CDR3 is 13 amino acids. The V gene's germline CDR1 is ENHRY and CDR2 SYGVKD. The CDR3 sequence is CAISEGTRAGYTF. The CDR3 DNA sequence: TGTGCCATCAGTGAAGGTACTCGCGCCGGCTACACCTTC.

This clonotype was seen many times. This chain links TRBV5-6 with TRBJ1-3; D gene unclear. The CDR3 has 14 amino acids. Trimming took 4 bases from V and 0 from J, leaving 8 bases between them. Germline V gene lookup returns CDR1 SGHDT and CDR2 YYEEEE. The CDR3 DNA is TGTGCCAGCAGCCTACAGAGCTCTGGAAACACCATATATTTT. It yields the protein CASSLQSSGNTIYF.

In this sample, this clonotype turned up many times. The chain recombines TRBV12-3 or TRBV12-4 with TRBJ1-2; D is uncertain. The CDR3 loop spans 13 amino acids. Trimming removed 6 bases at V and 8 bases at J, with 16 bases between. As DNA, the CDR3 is TGTGCCAGCAGCTCTACTCGACCGGGGGGCTACACCTTC. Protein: CASSSTRPGGYTF.

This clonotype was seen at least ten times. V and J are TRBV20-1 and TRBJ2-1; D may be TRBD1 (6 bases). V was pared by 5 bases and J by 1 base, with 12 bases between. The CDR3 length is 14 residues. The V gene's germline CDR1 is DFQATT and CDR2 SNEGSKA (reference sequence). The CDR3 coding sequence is TGCAGTGCTGACAGGAAGGTTTCCTACAATGAGCAGTTCTTC. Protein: CSADRKVSYNEQFF.

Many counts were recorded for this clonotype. CDR3 bases: TGTGCCAGCAGTTACTCGACCGCCACGGGGGGGCCCACAGATACGCAGTATTTT. As protein: CASSYSTATGGPTDTQYF. The V call is TRBV6-5, the J call TRBJ2-3, with 8 bases matching TRBD2. CDR3 length: 18 amino acids. J was trimmed by 2 bases and V by 0 bases; bases with no gene match: 10. Germline V lookup: CDR1 MNHEY, CDR2 SVGAGI.

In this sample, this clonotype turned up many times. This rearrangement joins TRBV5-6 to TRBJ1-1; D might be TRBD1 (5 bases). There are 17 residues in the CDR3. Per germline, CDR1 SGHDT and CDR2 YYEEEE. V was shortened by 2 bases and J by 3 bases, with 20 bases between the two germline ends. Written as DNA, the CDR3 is TGTGCCAGCAGCTTTATTTCTGGCCAGGGTGGGGACACTGAAGCTTTCTTT. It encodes CASSFISGQGGDTEAFF.